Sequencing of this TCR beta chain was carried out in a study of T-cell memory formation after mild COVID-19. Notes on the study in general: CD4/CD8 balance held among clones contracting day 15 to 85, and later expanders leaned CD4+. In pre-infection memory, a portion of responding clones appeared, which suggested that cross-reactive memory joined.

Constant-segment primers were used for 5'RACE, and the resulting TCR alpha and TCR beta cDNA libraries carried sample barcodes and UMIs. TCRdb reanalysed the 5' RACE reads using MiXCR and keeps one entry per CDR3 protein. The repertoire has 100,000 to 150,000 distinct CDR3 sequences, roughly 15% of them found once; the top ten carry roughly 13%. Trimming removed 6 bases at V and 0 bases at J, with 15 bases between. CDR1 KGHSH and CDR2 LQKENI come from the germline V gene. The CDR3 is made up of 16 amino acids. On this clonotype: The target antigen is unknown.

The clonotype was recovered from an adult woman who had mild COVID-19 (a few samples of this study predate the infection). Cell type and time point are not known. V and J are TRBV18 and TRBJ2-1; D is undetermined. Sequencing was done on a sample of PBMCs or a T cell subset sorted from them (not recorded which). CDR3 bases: TGTGCCAGCTCCCGAGGAAGCGATAGCTCCTACAATGAGCAGTTCTTC. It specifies CASSRGSDSSYNEQFF.